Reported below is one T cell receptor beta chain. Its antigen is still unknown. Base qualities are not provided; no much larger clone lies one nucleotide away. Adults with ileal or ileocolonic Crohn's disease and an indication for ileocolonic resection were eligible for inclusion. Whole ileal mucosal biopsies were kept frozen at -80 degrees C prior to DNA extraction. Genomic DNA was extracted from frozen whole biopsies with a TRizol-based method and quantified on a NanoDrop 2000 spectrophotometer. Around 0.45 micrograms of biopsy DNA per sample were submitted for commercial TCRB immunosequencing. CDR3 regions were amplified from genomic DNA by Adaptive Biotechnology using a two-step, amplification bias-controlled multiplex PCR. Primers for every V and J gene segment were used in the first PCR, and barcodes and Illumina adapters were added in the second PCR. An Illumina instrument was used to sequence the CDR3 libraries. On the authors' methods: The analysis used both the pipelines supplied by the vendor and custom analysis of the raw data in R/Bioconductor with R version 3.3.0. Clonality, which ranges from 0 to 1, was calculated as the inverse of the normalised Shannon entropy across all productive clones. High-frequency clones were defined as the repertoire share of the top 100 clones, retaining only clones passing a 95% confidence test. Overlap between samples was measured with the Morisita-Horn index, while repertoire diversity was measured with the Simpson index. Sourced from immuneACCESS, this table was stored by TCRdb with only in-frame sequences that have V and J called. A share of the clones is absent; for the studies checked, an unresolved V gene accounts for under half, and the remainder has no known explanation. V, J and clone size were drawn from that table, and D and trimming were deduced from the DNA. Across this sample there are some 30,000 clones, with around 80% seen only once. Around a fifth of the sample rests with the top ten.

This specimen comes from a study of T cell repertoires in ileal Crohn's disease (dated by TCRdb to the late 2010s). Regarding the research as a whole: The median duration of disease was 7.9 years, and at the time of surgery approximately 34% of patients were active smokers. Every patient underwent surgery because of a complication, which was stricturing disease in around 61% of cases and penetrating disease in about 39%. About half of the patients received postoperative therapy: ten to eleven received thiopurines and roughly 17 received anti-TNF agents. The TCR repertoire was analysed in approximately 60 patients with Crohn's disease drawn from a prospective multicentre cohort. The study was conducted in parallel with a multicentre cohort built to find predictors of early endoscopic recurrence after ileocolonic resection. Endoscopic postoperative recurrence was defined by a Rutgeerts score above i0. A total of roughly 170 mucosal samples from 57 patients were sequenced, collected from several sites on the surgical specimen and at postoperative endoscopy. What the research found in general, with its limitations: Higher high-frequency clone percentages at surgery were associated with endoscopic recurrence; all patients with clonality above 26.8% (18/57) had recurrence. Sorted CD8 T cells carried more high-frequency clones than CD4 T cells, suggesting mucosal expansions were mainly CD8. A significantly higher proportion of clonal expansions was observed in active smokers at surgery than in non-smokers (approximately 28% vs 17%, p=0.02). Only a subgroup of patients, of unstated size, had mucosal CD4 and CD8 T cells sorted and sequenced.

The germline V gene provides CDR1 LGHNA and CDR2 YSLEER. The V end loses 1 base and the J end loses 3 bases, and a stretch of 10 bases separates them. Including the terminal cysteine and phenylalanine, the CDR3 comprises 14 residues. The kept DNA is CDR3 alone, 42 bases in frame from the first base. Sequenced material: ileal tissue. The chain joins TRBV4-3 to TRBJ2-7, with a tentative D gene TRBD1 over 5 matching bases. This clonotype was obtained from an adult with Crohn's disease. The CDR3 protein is CASSQAWGGYEQYF. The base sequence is TGCGCCAGCAGCCAAGCCTGGGGCGGCTACGAGCAGTACTTC.